The 28 T cell receptor beta chains in this list originate from one sample, sequenced in a study of regulatory T cells in long-lasting Graves disease. Sample time point: newly diagnosed GD, antithyroid drugs for less than 3 months. Preparation of the TCR library used RNA extracted from PBMCs. Building the TCR beta libraries relied on iRepertoire HTBI primers, and CDR3 regions underwent Arm-PCR. MiXCR, run by TCRdb on the multiplex PCR reads, gives a single entry per CDR3 protein. The data show fewer than 450,000 distinct CDR3 sequences, with approximately 16% seen just once and about 8.2% held by the top ten. In addition, the sample was reused for a study of T cells in Graves' hyperthyroidism and ophthalmopathy.

This specimen was peripheral blood mononuclear cells (PBMCs), taken at new diagnosis, from a patient treated with antithyroid drugs. These receptors were taken from a woman in her 40s with Graves disease.

This clonotype has a count of ten or more. The chain employs TRBV27 and TRBJ2-1, with 8 bases matching TRBD1. The CDR3 is 15 amino acids. Germline V gene sequence: CDR1 MNHEY, CDR2 SMNVEV (reference sequence). V shed 9 bases and J 7 bases; nucleotides not matched to a gene: 14. The CDR3 protein is CASLAVQGVMNEQFF. The CDR3 DNA sequence: TGTGCCAGTCTAGCAGTACAGGGGGTGATGAATGAGCAGTTCTTC.

This clonotype was picked up many times. This chain joins TRBV30 and TRBJ2-7; TRBD2 matches at 7 bases. The CDR3 totals 12 residues. After removal of 4 bases from V and 4 bases from J, the junction contained 4 bases not matched to a gene. CDR1 and CDR2 (germline): GTSNPN, SVGIG (reference sequence). CDR3 DNA: TGTGCCTGGAATAGGGAGGGTTACGAGCAGTACTTC. Its translation: CAWNREGYEQYF. The full variable domain, its missing parts supplied by reference TRBV30 and TRBJ2-7, is SQTIHQWPATLVQPVGSPLSLECTVEGTSNPNLYWYRQAAGRGLQLLFYSVGIGQISSEVPQNLSASRPQDRQFILSSKKLLLSDSGFYLCAWNREGYEQYFGPGTRLTVT.

In this sample, this clonotype turned up a few times. The chain links TRBV7-8 to TRBJ1-5, with D possibly TRBD1 on 5 matching bases. Trimming took off 1 base at V and 5 bases at J, with 18 bases between the two ends. Germline V CDR1 and CDR2: SGHVS, FQNEAQ. This CDR3 region has 17 residues. The CDR3 protein is CASSLGWGTQGHQPQHF. The CDR3 region has the DNA TGTGCCAGCAGCTTAGGGTGGGGCACCCAGGGCCATCAGCCCCAGCATTTT.

This clonotype has a single count. It is likely a read error, because the conserved phenylalanine at the end of the CDR3 is missing. The chain uses TRBV19 and TRBJ2-7; 15 positions match TRBD2. Germline V gives CDR1 LNHDA, CDR2 SQIVND (reference sequence). The CDR3 runs 16 residues. V lost 4 bases, J lost 5 bases, and 6 bases stayed unmatched. The CDR3 DNA reads as TGTGCCAGTAGTAAACTAAGGACTAGCGGGAGGGACGAGCAGTACCTC. It is translated as CASSKLRTSGRDEQYL.

The V gene is TRBV20-1, the J gene TRBJ2-3; 12 nucleotides agree with TRBD2. This CDR3 is 19 amino acids long. V trimming: 1 base; J trimming: 1 base; junction bases outside the gene matches: 12. Germline V gene sequence: CDR1 DFQATT, CDR2 SNEGSKA (reference sequence). The CDR3, as DNA: TGCAGTGCTAGAGCGTCTAGCGGGAGGGATTCGCCCGGCACAGATACGCAGTATTTT. Its translation is CSARASSGRDSPGTDTQYF.

This clonotype came up many times. The chain couples TRBV28 to TRBJ2-7; TRBD1 aligns across 7 bases. After removal of 6 bases from V and 2 bases from J, the junction contained 10 bases not matched to a gene. The CDR3 consists of 15 residues. CDR1 MDHEN and CDR2 SYDVKM come from the germline V gene. The CDR3 DNA reads as TGTGCCAGCAGAACCCAAACCGACAGGGCCTACGAGCAGTACTTC. It yields the protein CASRTQTDRAYEQYF.

This clonotype was found many times. J is TRBJ2-1 and V is TRBV5-1, with 12 positions matching TRBD2. Germline lookup yields CDR1 SGHRS and CDR2 YFSETQ. The junction had 11 bases not matched to a gene; V was cut back by 4 bases and J by 9 bases. The CDR3 is made up of 16 amino acids. This chain's CDR3 is CASSPSGLAGHGEQFF. The DNA of the CDR3 is TGCGCCAGCAGCCCGTCGGGACTAGCGGGCCACGGTGAGCAGTTCTTC. Supplemented by reference TRBV5-1 and TRBJ2-1, the full variable domain reads KAGVTQTPRYLIKTRGQQVTLSCSPISGHRSVSWYQQTPGQGLQFLFEYFSETQRNKGNFPGRFSGRQFSNSRSEMNVSTLELGDSALYLCASSPSGLAGHGEQFFGPGTRLTVL.

This clonotype was counted ten times or more. The V call is TRBV19, the J call TRBJ2-7, with a tentative D call TRBD1 (6 bases). V was pared by 5 bases and J by 6 bases, with 14 bases between. Per germline, CDR1 LNHDA and CDR2 SQIVND (reference sequence). The CDR3 loop spans 13 amino acids. This chain's CDR3 is CASSLTGTGEQYF. CDR3 DNA: TGTGCCAGTAGTTTGACAGGAACCGGCGAGCAGTACTTC.

The chain carries TRBV19 and TRBJ2-6, with D tentatively TRBD1 or TRBD2 (5 bases each). V was pared by 6 bases and J by 4 bases, with 13 bases between. The CDR3 is made up of 15 amino acids. Germline values: CDR1 LNHDA, CDR2 SQIVND (reference sequence). CDR3 sequence: CASSGDWGGANVLTF. In nucleotides, the CDR3 is TGTGCCAGTAGCGGTGACTGGGGGGGGGCCAACGTCCTGACTTTC. Full variable domain (missing parts from reference TRBV19 and TRBJ2-6): DGGITQSPKYLFRKEGQNVTLSCEQNLNHDAMYWYRQDPGQGLRLIYYSQIVNDFQKGDIAEGYSVSREKKESFPLTVTSAQKNPTAFYLCASSGDWGGANVLTFGAGSRLTVL.

The J gene is TRBJ2-7, the V gene TRBV14; D is possibly TRBD2 (5 bases). Looked up from germline, CDR1 is SGHDN and CDR2 is FVKESK. The V end was cut by 5 bases, the J end by 2 bases, with 13 bases between. This CDR3 contains 14 residues. CDR3 coding DNA: TGTGCCAGCAGCGACCTAGCAGTCCCCTACGAGCAGTACTTC. As protein: CASSDLAVPYEQYF. Combining the CDR3 with reference TRBV14 and TRBJ2-7 gives the whole variable domain EAGVTQFPSHSVIEKGQTVTLRCDPISGHDNLYWYRRVMGKEIKFLLHFVKESKQDESGMPNNRFLAERTGGTYSTLKVQPAELEDSGVYFCASSDLAVPYEQYFGPGTRLTVT.

This clonotype has ten or more counts. This chain links TRBV7-3 with TRBJ2-7, with a possible D match to TRBD1 (6 bases). Between the trimmed V and J ends, which lost 8 bases and 3 bases, there was a span of 26 bases. The CDR3 spans 17 residues. Per germline, CDR1 SGHTA and CDR2 FQGTGA. CDR3: CASPCWNRAPLNYEQYF. DNA for the CDR3: TGTGCCAGCCCCTGTTGGAACAGGGCCCCCCTAAACTACGAGCAGTACTTC.

This clonotype has at least ten counts. The chain couples TRBV28 to TRBJ2-1; 7 positions match TRBD2. V trimming: 7 bases; J trimming: 0 bases; junction bases outside the gene matches: 9. The CDR3 runs to 16 residues. The germline V gene encodes CDR1 MDHEN and CDR2 SYDVKM. The CDR3 DNA sequence: TGTGCCAGCACCCCAATGGGGGGGGGCTCCTACAATGAGCAGTTCTTC. It encodes CASTPMGGGSYNEQFF. Combining the CDR3 with reference TRBV28 and TRBJ2-1 gives the whole variable domain DVKVTQSSRYLVKRTGEKVFLECVQDMDHENMFWYRQDPGLGLRLIYFSYDVKMKEKGDIPEGYSVSREKKERFSLILESASTNQTSMYLCASTPMGGGSYNEQFFGPGTRLTVL.

This clonotype was observed many times. The CDR3 DNA sequence: TGTGCCAGCAGTGGGGGACAGGTACCCTACGAGCAGTACTTC. Its protein product is CASSGGQVPYEQYF. The J gene is TRBJ2-7, the V gene TRBV2; 8 bases line up with TRBD1. Germline CDR1 reads SNHLY; CDR2 reads FYNNEI. J was trimmed by 2 bases and V by 4 bases; bases with no gene match: 4. The CDR3 extends over 14 amino acids. The entire variable domain, with the rest obtained from reference TRBV2 and TRBJ2-7, is as follows: EPEVTQTPSHQVTQMGQEVILRCVPISNHLYFYWYRQILGQKVEFLVSFYNNEISEKSEIFDDQFSVERPDGSNFTLKIRSTKLEDSAMYFCASSGGQVPYEQYFGPGTRLTVT.

The sample holds many counts of this clonotype. The chain combines TRBV30 with TRBJ1-3, with D tentatively TRBD1 (5 bases). CDR1 and CDR2 from the germline V gene are GTSNPN and SVGIG (reference sequence). The CDR3 extends over 14 amino acids. V gave up 3 bases and J gave up 1 base, with 10 bases separating them. The CDR3 loop is CAWSARGSGNTIYF. CDR3 DNA: TGTGCCTGGAGCGCAAGGGGATCTGGAAACACCATATATTTT.

This clonotype has at least ten counts. The chain employs TRBV28 and TRBJ2-3, with 8 positions matching TRBD2. This CDR3 is built from 18 residues. CDR1 is MDHEN, CDR2 SYDVKM, per germline. The ends lost 6 bases at V and 4 bases at J; junction bases unmatched: 18. This CDR3 reads CASSPTGGVSGISDTQYF. The CDR3 coding sequence is TGTGCCAGCAGCCCTACGGGCGGGGTTAGCGGGATCTCAGATACGCAGTATTTT. The complete variable domain, with remaining parts taken from reference TRBV28 and TRBJ2-3, reads DVKVTQSSRYLVKRTGEKVFLECVQDMDHENMFWYRQDPGLGLRLIYFSYDVKMKEKGDIPEGYSVSREKKERFSLILESASTNQTSMYLCASSPTGGVSGISDTQYFGPGTRLTVL.

The chain is built from TRBV2 and TRBJ1-2, with a weak D call TRBD1 (5 bases). The germline CDR1 and CDR2 sequences are SNHLY and FYNNEI. V was shortened by 4 bases and J by 8 bases, with 8 bases between the two germline ends. The CDR3 is made up of 11 amino acids. The CDR3 region has the DNA TGTGCCAGCAGTGGGACAAGAGGCTACACCTTC. Its translation is CASSGTRGYTF.

This rearrangement joins TRBV7-9 to TRBJ2-7; D is perhaps TRBD2 (6 bases). CDR1 is SEHNR and CDR2 is FQNEAQ in the germline V gene (reference sequence). The CDR3 has 14 residues. The V gene lost 2 bases and the J gene lost 2 bases, with 10 bases spanning the gap. The CDR3 here is CASSLISGPYEQYF. As DNA, the CDR3 is TGTGCCAGCAGCTTAATTAGCGGTCCCTACGAGCAGTACTTC.

There are many counts of this clonotype. V is TRBV11-2 and J is TRBJ1-3, with D maybe TRBD1 (5 bases). The CDR3 has 12 amino acids. The V end was cut by 3 bases, the J end by 5 bases, with 5 bases between. Germline assignment: CDR1 SGHAT and CDR2 FQNNGV. DNA for the CDR3: TGTGCCAGCAGCTTGGGGCGAAACACCATATATTTT. This codes for CASSLGRNTIYF.

This clonotype occurred a few times. At one boundary the junction diverges from the germline segment, which might be a read error. This rearrangement joins TRBV19 to TRBJ1-3; possible D gene TRBD1, 6 bases. Germline CDR1 and CDR2: LNHDA and SQIVND (reference sequence). The CDR3 consists of 12 residues. The CDR3 reads CASSGRGYTIYF. The CDR3 DNA reads TGTGCCAGTAGTGGCAGGGGTTACACTATATATTTT.

This clonotype showed up many times. The chain couples TRBV20-1 to TRBJ2-1; D might be TRBD1 (6 bases). V gave up 4 bases and J gave up 6 bases, with 16 bases separating them. The CDR3 is 14 residues long. Germline-derived CDR1 and CDR2 are DFQATT and SNEGSKA (reference sequence). CDR3 residues: CSATGVGAVNEQFF. The CDR3 nucleotides read TGCAGTGCTACAGGGGTTGGGGCCGTCAATGAGCAGTTCTTC.

The chain employs TRBV14 and TRBJ2-7; D could derive from TRBD1 or TRBD2 (5 bases each). Germline assignment: CDR1 SGHDN and CDR2 FVKESK. CDR3 length equals 16 residues. V was shortened by 0 bases and J by 3 bases, with 15 bases between the two germline ends. The CDR3: CASSQDGDLGHYEQYF. The CDR3 nucleotides are TGTGCCAGCAGCCAAGATGGGGACCTGGGTCACTACGAGCAGTACTTC.

This clonotype was counted between two and nine times. V usage is TRBV5-1 and J usage is TRBJ2-2; TRBD1 matches at 9 bases. This CDR3 has 16 residues. V gave up 7 bases and J gave up 5 bases; unmatched junction bases: 12. Germline V gene data show CDR1 as SGHRS and CDR2 as YFSETQ. The CDR3 nucleotides are TGCGCCAGCGGACTCTCGGGACAGGGCTTAACCGGGGAGCTGTTTTTT. The encoded protein is CASGLSGQGLTGELFF.

This chain links TRBV7-9 with TRBJ2-1; possibly TRBD1 or TRBD2 for D (5 bases each). V gave up 3 bases and J gave up 4 bases, with 13 bases separating them. Germline CDR1 SEHNR, CDR2 FQNEAQ (reference sequence). The CDR3 covers 15 residues. For the CDR3, the DNA is TGTGCCAGCAGCTTGCTTGGGGGTAGGTACAATGAGCAGTTCTTC. The encoded protein is CASSLLGGRYNEQFF.

This clonotype was detected a few times. The chain has TRBV10-2 and TRBJ2-2; TRBD1 agrees at 7 bases. J was trimmed by 0 bases and V by 9 bases; bases with no gene match: 4. CDR1 is WSHSY, CDR2 SAAADI, per germline. The CDR3 loop spans 14 amino acids. The CDR3 loop reads CASETGTNTGELFF. CDR3 nucleotides: TGCGCCAGTGAGACAGGGACGAACACCGGGGAGCTGTTTTTT.

This clonotype was counted many times. The J gene is TRBJ1-2, the V gene TRBV18, with 8 nucleotides matching TRBD1. Germline V lookup: CDR1 KGHSH, CDR2 LQKENI. With 2 bases clipped from V and 5 bases from J, the junction kept 7 bases outside the gene matches. The CDR3 runs 15 residues. The CDR3 reads CASSPGTGSFYGYTF. The CDR3 DNA reads TGTGCCAGCTCACCAGGGACAGGAAGTTTTTATGGCTACACCTTC.

This clonotype was seen a few times. The V gene is TRBV29-1, the J gene TRBJ2-7; possible D gene TRBD1, 6 bases. This CDR3 contains 13 residues. Trimming left V 4 bases short and J 3 bases short, with 13 bases between. The V gene's germline CDR1 is SQVTM and CDR2 ANQGSEA. The CDR3 protein is CSVAGDENYEQYF. In DNA form, the CDR3 reads TGCAGCGTTGCAGGGGACGAAAACTACGAGCAGTACTTC.

This clonotype was counted ten times or more. This rearrangement joins TRBV4-1 to TRBJ2-7; TRBD2 agrees at 9 bases. After removal of 7 bases from V and 4 bases from J, the junction contained 14 bases not matched to a gene. The CDR3 covers 16 residues. Germline V gene data show CDR1 as MGHRA and CDR2 as YSYEKL. The CDR3 nucleotides are TGCGCCAGCATCCCAGGGTGTAGCGGGAGATTGTACGAGCAGTACTTC. Protein sequence: CASIPGCSGRLYEQYF.

This clonotype was picked up many times. The V call is TRBV28, the J call TRBJ1-1; 7 bases are a match to TRBD1. Germline CDR1 is MDHEN and CDR2 is SYDVKM. The CDR3 consists of 14 residues. V trimming: 6 bases; J trimming: 5 bases; junction bases outside the gene matches: 9. This CDR3 reads CASRIRQGWTEAFF. DNA of the CDR3: TGTGCCAGCAGAATCCGACAGGGTTGGACTGAAGCTTTCTTT.